This T cell receptor (beta chain) was recorded in a study of CD8+CD57+ T cells in acquired aplastic anemia. CDR1 LNHDA and CDR2 SQIVND come from the germline V gene (reference sequence). Trimming took 6 bases from V and 7 from J, leaving 16 bases between them. CDR3 length: 13 residues. For sequencing, patients were chosen who had shown expansion of CD8+CD57+ cells by flow cytometry. Patients had not yet gotten any therapy when their blood was taken for sampling. Genomic DNA provided the template from which TCR beta VDJ and CDR3 profiles were obtained. TCRdb re-called the reads with MiXCR, one entry per CDR3 protein. The sample records over 150,000 distinct CDR3 sequences, around half being singletons. Ten or more counts support this clonotype.

The chain has TRBV19 and TRBJ2-7; either TRBD1 or TRBD2 may supply D (6 bases each). This TCR was sampled from a human donor with aplastic anemia. Material: sorted CD4+, CD8+, or CD8+CD57+ T cells (not recorded which) from PBMCs. Written as DNA, the CDR3 is TGTGCCAGTAGAGGGGGGCCTACGATGGAGCAGTACTTC. It encodes CASRGGPTMEQYF.